This TCR beta chain was found in a study of shared clonotypes between healthy human individuals. V was clipped by 1 base and J by 3 bases, with 12 bases between them. The CDR3 spans 15 residues. Germline V CDR1 and CDR2: SGHDT, YYEEEE. Whole-study results and caveats: Clonotype sharing among donors likely depends on sequencing depth. On the whole, naive subsets had larger estimated richness than memory subsets had. Clonotypes not shared had lower generation probabilities than those common to all four donors.

This clone has just a few counts. What it binds is not known. This table comes from immunoSEQ multiplex PCR, and its TCRdb copy is limited to in-frame clones, with some not included. The sample shows 600,000 to 700,000 clones, about 80% of them seen only once. The chain links TRBV5-6 to TRBJ2-3; weak D call: TRBD1 (5 bases). Specimen: memory CD4+ T cells sorted from blood. The subset is: CD45RA-negative fraction. This TCR came from a woman between 25 and 40 years old in good health. The CDR3 protein is CASSLNQGVTDTQYF. The CDR3, as DNA: TGTGCCAGCAGCTTGAACCAGGGCGTAACAGATACGCAGTATTTT.